This record concerns one TCR beta chain sequence. Its antigen remains unknown. This specimen comes from a study of T cell responses to AZD1222 COVID-19 vaccine. In the study overall: Some second doses came at about 4 weeks and others at about 12 weeks; these were pooled. Study-level points and caveats: Among vaccine-associated CD4 TCRs, coverage spanned spike, with dominance at 160-218 and 743-854. Baseline seropositivity characterized only a handful of AZD1222 recipients. The donor cohort was predominantly white British with a female majority, and clonal diversity may have been underestimated.

The table came from immunoSEQ multiplex PCR; TCRdb's copy has only in-frame clones and leaves some out. The sample has approximately 82,000 clones, around nine tenths seen once. V lost 5 bases, J lost 5 bases, and 6 bases stayed unmatched. The CDR3 consists of 14 residues. CDR1 and CDR2 (germline): ENHRY, SYGVKD. The TCR sequence derives from an adult in good health. This sample comprised peripheral blood, obtained on day 0 of AZD1222 vaccination. The gene calls are TRBV10-3 and TRBJ2-7, with TRBD1 matching over 10 bases. The CDR3 loop reads CAISKDRGIHEQYF. The DNA of the CDR3 is TGTGCCATCAGTAAGGACAGGGGGATCCACGAGCAGTACTTC.